Included here is one T cell receptor beta chain sequence, with context. The sample belongs to a study of memory CD4+ T cells and cytomegalovirus serostatus. The sort gate was single viable CD3+CD4+CD8-CD45RO+ cells for memory CD4+ T cells. There are 14 residues in the CDR3. V lost 8 bases to trimming and J lost 6 bases, with 20 bases between them. The repertoire was sequenced with immunoSEQ multiplex PCR; TCRdb's copy has only in-frame clones and lacks some. This sample yields tens of thousands of clones, of which just under 80% are seen a single time; 0.78% belongs to the top ten. The chain employs TRBV23-1 and TRBJ2-7; possibly TRBD1 for D (6 bases). TRBV23-1 qualifies as an ORF whose function is uncertain. Input material: memory CD4+ T cells from blood. This receptor was identified in an adult in good health and CMV-seronegative. CDR3 coding DNA: TGCGCCAGCCCTACAGGGTTACAGAAGGGCGAGCAGTACTTC. This codes for CASPTGLQKGEQYF.